Following are 10 T cell receptor beta chains from one sample sequenced in a study of CD4 T cells in relation to SARS-CoV-2 and coronaviruses. Assay used: immunoSEQ multiplex PCR; TCRdb lists only in-frame clones, some missing. The repertoire holds 36,000 or so clones, with 75% to 85% as singletons. No antigens are known for them. Specimen: memory CD4+ T cells from PBMCs, cultured in vitro. All receptors come from an adult with COVID-19.

This clone was seen a single time. This sequence joins TRBV6-5 and TRBJ2-2; 8 bases match TRBD2. Trimming at V came to 9 bases and at J to 4 bases, leaving 7 bases not matched to a gene. The CDR3 is 14 residues long. Germline V gene data show CDR1 as MNHEY and CDR2 as SVGAGI. In nucleotides, the CDR3 is TGTGCCAGTGCCCGCGGGGGGCGCACCGGGGAGCTGTTTTTT. Its translation is CASARGGRTGELFF.

The chain employs TRBV27 and TRBJ2-2; the D is unclear. The CDR3 is 13 residues long. V was trimmed by 0 bases and J by 6 bases, leaving 5 bases between them. Germline values: CDR1 MNHEY, CDR2 SMNVEV (reference sequence). CDR3 in amino acids: CASSLSSAGELFF. The CDR3, as DNA: TGTGCCAGCAGTTTATCTTCTGCCGGGGAGCTGTTTTTT.

The gene calls are TRBV12-3 or TRBV12-4 and TRBJ2-5; no clear D gene. Deletions cut 5 bases from V and 2 bases from J, with 9 bases between. The CDR3 length is 13 residues. The CDR3 bases are TGTGCCAGCAGTAAACTCCGGCAAGAGACCCAGTACTTC. Translating it yields CASSKLRQETQYF.

This chain links TRBV7-3 with TRBJ2-3; 9 nucleotides line up with TRBD2. The CDR3 extends over 14 amino acids. Germline V CDR1 and CDR2: SGHTA, FQGTGA. The trim removed 8 bases at V and 4 bases at J, leaving 7 bases unmatched. The CDR3 sequence is CASPGEREADTQYF. The CDR3 DNA is TGTGCCAGCCCAGGTGAGCGGGAGGCAGATACGCAGTATTTT.

The chain employs TRBV19 and TRBJ2-7, with 7 bases identical to TRBD2. The length of the CDR3 is 14 residues. The V segment lost 8 bases and the J segment 5 bases; nucleotides outside the gene matches: 12. Germline V lookup: CDR1 LNHDA, CDR2 SQIVND (reference sequence). For the CDR3, the DNA is TGTGCCAGTGGAACCAGGACTAGTTTCCACGAGCAGTACTTC. Protein product: CASGTRTSFHEQYF.

The rearrangement uses TRBV6-2 or TRBV6-3 and TRBJ2-7, with 11 nucleotides matching TRBD2. V lost 5 bases to trimming and J lost 2 bases; unmatched junction nucleotides: 5. This CDR3 region has 15 residues. Germline CDR1 MNHEY, CDR2 SVGEGT. The CDR3, as DNA: TGTGCCAGCAGTAGCTCTAGCGGGAGGCCCTACGAGCAGTACTTC. Its translation: CASSSSSGRPYEQYF.

This sequence joins TRBV2 and TRBJ1-1; D is perhaps TRBD1 (6 bases). There are 13 residues in the CDR3. Trimming removed 8 bases at V and 2 bases at J, with 12 bases between. From germline, CDR1 is SNHLY and CDR2 FYNNEI. The CDR3 is CASLGQPNTEAFF. DNA of the CDR3: TGTGCCAGCTTAGGACAGCCTAACACTGAAGCTTTCTTT.

The V gene is TRBV20-1, the J gene TRBJ2-7; either TRBD1 or TRBD2 may supply D (5 bases each). V gave up 3 bases and J gave up 2 bases, with 20 bases separating them. Germline V gives CDR1 DFQATT, CDR2 SNEGSKA (reference sequence). The CDR3 has 16 residues. In DNA form, the CDR3 reads TGCAGTGCTAGTCCCGGGACGTCCAGAATACCCTACGAGCAGTACTTC. Amino acid sequence: CSASPGTSRIPYEQYF.

The CDR3 sequence: CASSLLSGGFSTDTQYF. The CDR3 DNA sequence: TGTGCCAGCAGCTTACTCTCGGGAGGGTTCAGCACAGATACGCAGTATTTT. This chain connects TRBV5-4 to TRBJ2-3, with 8 bases matching TRBD2. This CDR3 has 17 amino acids. Trimming removed 2 bases from V and 0 bases from J; junction bases left unmatched: 8. The germline V gene encodes CDR1 SGHNT and CDR2 YYREEE (reference sequence). Drawing the rest from reference TRBV5-4 and TRBJ2-3, the complete variable domain is ETGVTQSPTHLIKTRGQQVTLRCSSQSGHNTVSWYQQALGQGPQFIFQYYREEENGRGNFPPRFSGLQFPNYSSELNVNALELDDSALYLCASSLLSGGFSTDTQYFGPGTRLTVL.

The chain combines TRBV30 with TRBJ2-7; unclear D gene. Trimming pared 3 bases from V and 3 bases from J, leaving 18 bases between. Germline CDR1 and CDR2: GTSNPN and SVGIG (reference sequence). The CDR3 extends over 15 amino acids. CDR3 sequence: CAWSPVGHKSYEQYF. The CDR3 DNA is TGTGCCTGGAGCCCCGTCGGGCATAAGAGCTACGAGCAGTACTTC.